This note documents a single T cell receptor (beta chain) sequence. No antigen is known for it. The junction had 12 bases not matched to a gene; V was cut back by 11 bases and J by 2 bases. This CDR3 comprises 15 residues. The V gene's germline CDR1 is LNHDA and CDR2 SQIVND (reference sequence). The sample belongs to a study of T-cell memory formation after mild COVID-19. General study results and limits: Among clones contracting day 15 to 85, CD4/CD8 was balanced, whereas later expanders leaned CD4+.

TCRdb reprocessed the 5' RACE reads with MiXCR, giving one entry per CDR3 protein. The sample records fewer than 300,000 distinct CDR3 sequences, about a sixth being singletons. The sequence was collected from a man younger than 30 who had mild COVID-19 (a few samples of this study predate the infection). Cell type and time point are not known. The sequencing sample was made of PBMCs or a T cell subset sorted from them (not recorded which). J is TRBJ2-3 and V is TRBV19; TRBD2 matches 8 bases. For the CDR3, the DNA is TGTGCCTCAAGACCGGGGGGGGGCTCCACAGATACGCAGTATTTT. Encoded protein: CASRPGGGSTDTQYF.